The 28 T cell receptor beta chains presented below share a single source sample, sequenced in a study of T cell responses to AZD1222 COVID-19 vaccine. The data were produced by immunoSEQ multiplex PCR, yet TCRdb's version contains in-frame clones alone and is incomplete. The sample has 25,000 to 30,000 clones, around 80% seen once. The sequencing used peripheral blood, collected on day 0 of AZD1222 vaccination. Source of these receptors: an adult in good health.

This clone was found a few times. V is TRBV24-1 and J is TRBJ1-5; D is ambiguous. There are 15 residues in the CDR3. Germline CDR1 and CDR2: KGHDR and SFDVKD. Trimming removed 5 bases from V and 5 bases from J, with 15 bases in between. The CDR3 sequence is CATSAAHGPHQPQHF. The CDR3 DNA reads TGTGCCACCAGTGCCGCCCATGGCCCCCATCAGCCCCAGCATTTT.

The chain combines TRBV7-2 with TRBJ1-6; TRBD1 matches at 8 bases. The germline V gene has CDR1 SGHTA and CDR2 FQGNSA. This CDR3 contains 16 residues. V was clipped by 5 bases and J by 9 bases; unmatched bases: 12. CDR3 in DNA: TGTGCCAGCAGCCCAACCCCGACAGGGGTGAGTTCACCCCTCCACTTT. This encodes CASSPTPTGVSSPLHF.

V gene TRBV19 combines with J gene TRBJ1-1; D might be TRBD1 (6 bases). The CDR3 loop spans 14 amino acids. The ends were cut back, 6 bases at V and 0 bases at J, with 11 bases in the middle. The germline V gene encodes CDR1 LNHDA and CDR2 SQIVND (reference sequence). CDR3 sequence reads: CASSRGSLNTEAFF. Here the CDR3 DNA reads TGTGCCAGTAGCAGGGGCTCCCTGAACACTGAAGCTTTCTTT.

V and J are TRBV28 and TRBJ2-5, with D unresolved. Germline CDR1 and CDR2: MDHEN and SYDVKM. The V and J ends lost 6 bases and 4 bases respectively, with 15 bases between them. The CDR3 extends over 14 amino acids. DNA for the CDR3: TGTGCCAGCAGCCGACCGTCCCACGGAGAGACCCAGTACTTC. Its protein is CASSRPSHGETQYF.

On this clone: Other DNA sequences within the sample encode an identical CDR3. This chain links TRBV18 with TRBJ2-3, with 12 bases aligning to TRBD2. J was trimmed by 3 bases and V by 4 bases; bases with no gene match: 2. There are 15 residues in the CDR3. Germline V gene data show CDR1 as KGHSH and CDR2 as LQKENI. CDR3: CASSLGTSGTDTQYF. CDR3 nucleotides: TGTGCCAGCTCACTAGGGACTAGCGGGACAGATACGCAGTATTTT.

The rearrangement links TRBV7-9 to TRBJ2-7; D is ambiguous. Trimming removed 5 bases at V and 4 bases at J, with 9 bases between. CDR3 size: 12 residues. Germline lookup yields CDR1 SEHNR and CDR2 FQNEAQ (reference sequence). The CDR3 reads CASSPTGYEQYV. DNA for the CDR3: TGTGCCAGCAGCCCCACCGGGTACGAGCAGTACGTC.

The chain is built from TRBV28 and TRBJ2-6; no firm D call. CDR3 size: 15 residues. V gave up 5 bases and J gave up 3 bases, with 11 bases separating them. CDR1 is MDHEN and CDR2 is SYDVKM in the germline V gene. Here the CDR3 DNA reads TGTGCCAGCAGTCCAATGCTGGGTGGGGCCAACGTCCTGACTTTC. Protein sequence: CASSPMLGGANVLTF.

This chain connects TRBV5-8 to TRBJ1-6, with unresolved D. Germline assignment: CDR1 SGHTS and CDR2 YDEGEE. V lost 0 bases, J lost 9 bases, and 1 base lay in between. The CDR3 is 11 amino acids. CDR3 residues: CASSLVSPLHF. CDR3 bases: TGTGCCAGCAGCTTGGTTTCACCCCTCCACTTT.

This clone was found a few times. The CDR3 DNA sequence: TGTGCCAGCAGCTTAGGAGCTGAAAGCTCCTACAATGAGCAGTTCTTC. Amino acids: CASSLGAESSYNEQFF. V is TRBV11-2 and J is TRBJ2-1; D uncertain. The germline CDR1 and CDR2 sequences are SGHAT and FQNNGV. The CDR3 is 16 amino acids. Trimming removed 1 base at V and 0 bases at J, with 10 bases between.

This chain's CDR3 is CASSLEGLGEQYV. The CDR3 coding sequence is TGTGCCAGCAGCTTAGAGGGCCTGGGGGAGCAGTACGTC. The chain uses TRBV11-1 and TRBJ2-7; D is ambiguous. There are 13 residues in the CDR3. From germline, CDR1 is SGHAT and CDR2 FQDESV (reference sequence). V shed 1 base and J shed 7 bases, with 11 bases lying between them.

The chain links TRBV29-1 to TRBJ1-4, with D hard to call. V was shortened by 5 bases and J by 4 bases, with 11 bases between the two germline ends. This CDR3 has 13 residues. CDR1 is SQVTM, CDR2 ANQGSEA, per germline. CDR3 residues: CSVFQELNEKLFF. In DNA, the CDR3 is TGCAGCGTTTTTCAGGAGCTTAATGAAAAACTGTTTTTT.

The chain uses TRBV7-2 and TRBJ2-7; 10 nucleotides match TRBD2. The germline V gene has CDR1 SGHTA and CDR2 FQGNSA. The V segment lost 4 bases and the J segment 3 bases; nucleotides outside the gene matches: 9. CDR3 length: 16 amino acids. As DNA, the CDR3 is TGTGCCAGCAGCTACCGTGGTAGCGGGGGGTTCTACGAGCAGTACTTC. Its protein is CASSYRGSGGFYEQYF.

The rearrangement joins TRBV30 to TRBJ1-1; no reliable D call. The germline V and J ends were trimmed by 1 base and 4 bases, with 10 bases remaining between them. Germline V gives CDR1 GTSNPN, CDR2 SVGIG (reference sequence). The CDR3 is made up of 13 amino acids. The CDR3 here is CAWSGPWGTEAFF. CDR3 bases: TGTGCCTGGAGTGGCCCCTGGGGCACTGAAGCTTTCTTT.

The CDR3 nucleotides are TGTGCCAGTAGCCAACAGGGGGCCCCCCGTAACTATGGCTACACCTTC. This encodes CASSQQGAPRNYGYTF. V is TRBV19 and J is TRBJ1-2; TRBD1 agrees at 9 bases. Germline CDR1 is LNHDA and CDR2 is SQIVND (reference sequence). CDR3 length: 16 residues. J gave up 1 base and V 6 bases, and 9 bases lay outside the gene matches.

The chain is built from TRBV7-9 and TRBJ1-6, with 8 positions matching TRBD1. CDR1 is SEHNR and CDR2 is FQNEAQ in the germline V gene (reference sequence). V lost 5 bases and J lost 6; bases outside the gene matches: 6. CDR3 length: 15 amino acids. The CDR3 region has the DNA TGTGCCAGCAGCCGATCCACAGGGGGTAATTCACCCCTCCACTTT. Protein product: CASSRSTGGNSPLHF.

This clone was detected once. The CDR3 nucleotides read TGTGCCAGCAGTCGCCAGAGCTCTGGAAACACCATATATTTT. Translating gives CASSRQSSGNTIYF. V gene TRBV13 combines with J gene TRBJ1-3; D is unresolved. The CDR3 length is 14 residues. The V end was cut by 6 bases, the J end by 0 bases, with 9 bases between. From germline, CDR1 is PRHDT and CDR2 FYEKMQ (reference sequence).

V gene TRBV5-1 combines with J gene TRBJ2-7; D gene uncertain. Germline values: CDR1 SGHRS, CDR2 YFSETQ. V lost 4 bases, J lost 2 bases, and 16 bases lay in between. The CDR3 runs 15 residues. For the CDR3, the DNA is TGCGCCAGCAGCCAGCTAGGGCAGTCCGCCTACGAGCAGTACTTC. Residues: CASSQLGQSAYEQYF.

The table lists this clone with a few counts. This rearrangement joins TRBV6-2 or TRBV6-3 to TRBJ2-3, with D possibly TRBD1 on 6 matching bases. Germline CDR1 MNHEY, CDR2 SVGEGT. V lost 4 bases and J 5 bases, leaving 13 bases between the germline ends. The length of the CDR3 is 14 residues. The CDR3 here is CASSSWAGEDTQYF. CDR3 coding DNA: TGTGCCAGCAGTTCCTGGGCAGGGGAAGATACGCAGTATTTT.

The V gene is TRBV7-2, the J gene TRBJ2-5; D gene uncertain. Germline assignment: CDR1 SGHTA and CDR2 FQGNSA. This CDR3 comprises 13 residues. V shed 1 base and J shed 2 bases, with 5 bases lying between them. For the CDR3, the DNA is TGTGCCAGCAGCTTAGGACGGCAAGAGACCCAGTACTTC. The encoded protein is CASSLGRQETQYF.

This chain uses TRBV21-1 with TRBJ1-2. TRBV21-1 is shown as a pseudogene. This CDR3 is 16 amino acids long. DNA for the CDR3: TGTGCCAGCAGCAAAGCGGACCCCCTCGGTGACTATGGCTACACCTTC. Protein sequence: CASSKADPLGDYGYTF.

The CDR3 region is CASSFAGGNEKLFF. CDR3 sequence (DNA): TGTGCCAGCAGCTTTGCAGGGGGTAATGAAAAACTGTTTTTT. The gene calls are TRBV7-9 and TRBJ1-4; 7 bases are a match to TRBD1. Germline V gene lookup returns CDR1 SEHNR and CDR2 FQNEAQ (reference sequence). The CDR3 length is 14 residues. The J segment lost 4 bases and the V segment lost 3 bases, leaving 2 bases of the junction unmatched.

This chain uses TRBV30 with TRBJ2-1; D call uncertain. With 2 bases removed from V and 1 base from J, the gap between germline ends came to 9 bases. Germline values: CDR1 GTSNPN, CDR2 SVGIG (reference sequence). This CDR3 has 14 residues. CDR3 residues: CAWSSDGSYNEQFF. Written as DNA, the CDR3 is TGTGCCTGGAGTTCGGACGGATCCTACAATGAGCAGTTCTTC.

The chain links TRBV4-1 to TRBJ1-3, with a tentative D call TRBD1 (6 bases). There are 15 residues in the CDR3. Trimming cost V 4 bases and J 0 bases, with 10 bases left between them. The germline V gene has CDR1 MGHRA and CDR2 YSYEKL. This CDR3 is CASSRDMSSGNTIYF. CDR3 nucleotide sequence: TGCGCCAGCAGCCGGGACATGAGCTCTGGAAACACCATATATTTT.

The chain links TRBV6-1 to TRBJ2-3; 11 nucleotides agree with TRBD2. Germline values: CDR1 MNHNS, CDR2 SASEGT. The J segment lost 4 bases and the V segment lost 2 bases, leaving 2 bases of the junction unmatched. The CDR3 consists of 15 residues. The CDR3 reads CASSEIAGGPDTQYF. The CDR3 DNA follows: TGTGCCAGCAGTGAAATAGCGGGGGGGCCAGATACGCAGTATTTT.

J is TRBJ1-4 and V is TRBV2; TRBD1 might be the D (5 bases). The V gene's germline CDR1 is SNHLY and CDR2 FYNNEI. V was clipped by 7 bases and J by 7 bases, with 19 bases between them. This CDR3 region has 15 residues. DNA of the CDR3: TGTGCCAGCACCGCAGGGAGGGCGGGAAGTGAAAAACTGTTTTTT. Translation: CASTAGRAGSEKLFF.

CDR3 in amino acids: CSAGDRANQPQHF. The DNA of the CDR3 is TGCAGTGCTGGTGACAGAGCCAATCAGCCCCAGCATTTT. The chain is built from TRBV20-1 and TRBJ1-5; TRBD1 might be the D (5 bases). The CDR3 has 13 residues. Trimming stripped 5 bases from V and 3 bases from J, with 11 bases between. The V gene's germline CDR1 is DFQATT and CDR2 SNEGSKA (reference sequence).

The chain is built from TRBV21-1 and TRBJ2-7. TRBV21-1 counts as a pseudogene. The CDR3 length is 14 residues. The DNA for the CDR3 is TGTGCCAGCAGCCCTCATTGGGGGTCCTACGAGCAGTACGTC. This codes for CASSPHWGSYEQYV.

This chain links TRBV4-1 with TRBJ1-3, with D possibly matching TRBD1 (6 bases). Looked up from germline, CDR1 is MGHRA and CDR2 is YSYEKL. This CDR3 comprises 14 residues. V was shortened by 2 bases and J by 4 bases, with 9 bases between the two germline ends. The CDR3 DNA is TGCGCCAGCAGCCAATCAGGGGCGGGAAACACCATATATTTT. As protein: CASSQSGAGNTIYF.